What follows are 22 T cell receptor beta chains derived from one specimen sequenced in a study of T cell repertoires in cytomegalovirus infection. Which antigens these TCRs recognize remains unknown. TCRdb re-called the reads through MiXCR, storing one row per CDR3 protein. The data contain around 900,000 distinct CDR3 sequences, around 32% of them seen just once; the ten biggest clones take up over 11%. The sequencing here drew on cultured CD8+ T cells from PBMCs, taken from culture after CMV antigen stimulation. The origin of the receptors is a human donor in good health (CMV status not recorded). Some clones in this sample may be carry-over from other donors' samples.

The chain has TRBV5-1 and TRBJ2-3; 11 nucleotides agree with TRBD1. The CDR3 has 15 amino acids. Germline CDR1 reads SGHRS; CDR2 reads YFSETQ. V lost 4 bases and J lost 3; bases outside the gene matches: 4. The DNA of the CDR3 is TGCGCCAGCAGCGCTGGACAGGGGGCAACAGATACGCAGTATTTT. It encodes CASSAGQGATDTQYF.

The chain couples TRBV12-5 to TRBJ1-2; D remains unclear. The CDR3 spans 15 residues. The V gene's germline CDR1 is LGHNT and CDR2 FRNRAP. Trimming removed 4 bases from V and 5 bases from J, with 17 bases in between. The CDR3 here is CASGSPLVSVYGYTF. The CDR3 coding sequence is TGTGCTAGTGGTTCACCACTGGTTTCGGTTTATGGCTACACCTTC. Full variable domain (missing parts from reference TRBV12-5 and TRBJ1-2): DARVTQTPRHKVTEMGQEVTMRCQPILGHNTVFWYRQTMMQGLELLAYFRNRAPLDDSGMPKDRFSAEMPDATLATLKIQPSEPRDSAVYFCASGSPLVSVYGYTFGSGTRLTVV.

This clonotype was seen a handful of times. V gene TRBV7-9 combines with J gene TRBJ2-5; 10 bases line up with TRBD1. Germline V lookup: CDR1 SEHNR, CDR2 FQNEAQ (reference sequence). Trimming at V came to 5 bases and at J to 3 bases, leaving 12 bases not matched to a gene. The CDR3 runs to 17 residues. This chain's CDR3 is CASSPPNRDRGKETQYF. CDR3 nucleotides: TGTGCCAGCAGCCCCCCCAACCGGGACAGGGGAAAAGAGACCCAGTACTTC.

This clonotype has just one count. CDR3 in amino acids: CASSLTGGLSYEQYV. The CDR3 DNA reads as TGTGCCAGCAGTCTTACAGGGGGCTTGTCCTACGAGCAGTACGTC. V gene TRBV27 combines with J gene TRBJ2-7; 9 nucleotides align to TRBD1. V dropped 5 bases and J dropped 1; count of bases not matched to a gene: 6. The CDR3 runs 15 residues. Germline assignment: CDR1 MNHEY and CDR2 SMNVEV (reference sequence).

J is TRBJ1-5 and V is TRBV28; no clear D. Trimming cost V 6 bases and J 0 bases, with 9 bases left between them. This CDR3 has 14 residues. CDR1 is MDHEN and CDR2 is SYDVKM in the germline V gene. CDR3 residues: CASSGDYSNQPQHF. The CDR3 DNA sequence: TGTGCCAGCAGCGGGGATTATAGCAATCAGCCCCAGCATTTT.

The chain uses TRBV12-5 and TRBJ2-3, with D unclear. The CDR3 runs to 17 residues. V gave up 2 bases and J gave up 1 base, with 16 bases separating them. From germline, CDR1 is LGHNT and CDR2 FRNRAP. As DNA, the CDR3 is TGTGCTAGTGGTTTGAAAAGGAACGTAATCGGCACAGATACGCAGTATTTT. Amino acids: CASGLKRNVIGTDTQYF.

This clonotype was recorded many times. The chain is built from TRBV7-9 and TRBJ2-5, with D unclear. The CDR3 runs to 12 residues. Deletions cut 5 bases from V and 4 bases from J, with 8 bases between. Germline assignment: CDR1 SEHNR and CDR2 FQNEAQ (reference sequence). The CDR3 here is CASSPRRETQYF. CDR3 DNA sequence: TGTGCCAGCAGCCCCCGCCGAGAGACCCAGTACTTC.

Only a few counts were recorded for this clonotype. The chain combines TRBV12-3 or TRBV12-4 with TRBJ2-7, with 9 bases matching TRBD1. The CDR3 extends over 15 amino acids. V shed 5 bases, J shed 2 bases, and the junction held 7 bases outside the gene matches. Here the CDR3 DNA reads TGTGCCAGCAGTGGGACAGGGTATTTGGCCTACGAGCAGTACTTC. Protein sequence: CASSGTGYLAYEQYF.

The J gene is TRBJ2-7, the V gene TRBV6-6; D might be TRBD2 (6 bases). The CDR3 has 13 amino acids. From germline, CDR1 is MNHNY and CDR2 SVGAGI (reference sequence). The V end was cut by 4 bases, the J end by 2 bases, with 9 bases between. The CDR3: CASSWGEPYEQYV. In DNA, the CDR3 is TGTGCCAGCAGTTGGGGGGAGCCCTACGAGCAGTACGTC.

This clonotype was observed a few times. J is TRBJ2-3 and V is TRBV11-2; TRBD2 might be the D (8 bases). V shed 4 bases and J shed 3 bases, with 20 bases lying between them. The CDR3 has 17 residues. Germline V gene sequence: CDR1 SGHAT, CDR2 FQNNGV. This CDR3 reads CASSSPRQGGGTDTQYF. In nucleotides, the CDR3 is TGTGCCAGCAGCTCCCCCCGACAGGGCGGGGGGACAGATACGCAGTATTTT.

J is TRBJ1-3 and V is TRBV6-5; TRBD1 might be the D (5 bases). The CDR3 consists of 17 residues. CDR1 and CDR2 (germline): MNHEY, SVGAGI. Trimming shortened V by 2 bases and J by 2 bases, and 16 bases separated the two germline ends. The CDR3 region is CASSYGGGFFTGNTIYF. As DNA, the CDR3 is TGTGCCAGCAGTTACGGGGGGGGGTTCTTCACTGGAAACACCATATATTTT.

This clonotype showed up many times. The rearrangement joins TRBV7-8 to TRBJ2-1; the D call may be TRBD1 or TRBD2 (6 bases each). The CDR3 is 15 amino acids. CDR1 and CDR2 (germline): SGHVS, FQNEAQ. The germline V and J ends were trimmed by 3 bases and 5 bases, with 14 bases remaining between them. The CDR3 DNA is TGTGCCAGCAGCTTTGTCGGGGGCCTTAACAATGAGCAGTTCTTC. This codes for CASSFVGGLNNEQFF.

Many counts were recorded for this clonotype. The chain recombines TRBV7-2 with TRBJ1-2, with unresolved D. This CDR3 is 16 amino acids long. The V gene lost 1 base and the J gene lost 0 bases, with 12 bases spanning the gap. Per the germline V gene, CDR1 is SGHTA and CDR2 is FQGNSA. CDR3 protein: CASSLVESETNYGYTF. CDR3 in DNA: TGTGCCAGCAGCTTAGTCGAGTCCGAAACTAACTATGGCTACACCTTC. Drawing the rest from reference TRBV7-2 and TRBJ1-2, the complete variable domain is GAGVSQSPSNKVTEKGKDVELRCDPISGHTALYWYRQSLGQGLEFLIYFQGNSAPDKSGLPSDRFSAERTGGSVSTLTIQRTQQEDSAVYLCASSLVESETNYGYTFGSGTRLTVV.

This clonotype was observed a handful of times. The chain combines TRBV7-9 with TRBJ1-4; D is uncertain. Germline-derived CDR1 and CDR2 are SEHNR and FQNEAQ (reference sequence). This CDR3 is 9 amino acids long. V was pared by 5 bases and J by 15 bases, with 7 bases between. The CDR3 spells CASSPPLFF. CDR3 DNA: TGTGCCAGCAGCCCTCCTTTGTTTTTT.

This chain links TRBV9 with TRBJ2-1; TRBD2 aligns across 10 bases. Germline trimming cut 0 bases from V and 12 bases from J; bases unmatched to any gene: 6. Germline CDR1 reads SGDLS; CDR2 reads YYNGEE. CDR3 length: 14 amino acids. The CDR3: CASSVVAGGHGQFF. In DNA, the CDR3 is TGTGCCAGCAGCGTAGTAGCGGGGGGACACGGGCAGTTCTTC.

A note on this clonotype: An end of the junction differs from the germline gene, which may be a read error. The V call is TRBV11-2, the J call TRBJ2-6; 9 bases align to TRBD1. CDR1 and CDR2 from the germline V gene are SGHAT and FQNNGV. The CDR3 totals 16 residues. CDR3 in DNA: TGTGCCAACAGCCCGGGGACAGGGACTGGGGCCAACGTCCTGACTTTC. Translation gives CANSPGTGTGANVLTF.

Only a few counts were recorded for this clonotype. V usage is TRBV7-9 and J usage is TRBJ1-1; D unclear. The V and J ends lost 5 bases and 4 bases respectively, with 20 bases between them. The CDR3 is made up of 16 amino acids. Germline loops: CDR1 SEHNR, CDR2 FQNEAQ (reference sequence). CDR3 DNA: TGTGCCAGCAGCAAATCCCTCAGAGGGCGCGTCACTGAAGCTTTCTTT. Translating gives CASSKSLRGRVTEAFF.

This clonotype was recorded at least ten times. V is TRBV7-8 and J is TRBJ2-7, with D uncertain. The CDR3 covers 13 residues. In germline, CDR1 is SGHVS, CDR2 FQNEAQ. Trimming took 0 bases from V and 4 from J, leaving 7 bases between them. The CDR3 loop reads CASSLAAFYEQYV. The CDR3 DNA reads TGTGCCAGCAGCTTAGCAGCCTTTTACGAGCAGTACGTC.

The chain combines TRBV5-4 with TRBJ2-7; 9 nucleotides line up with TRBD2. The germline CDR1 and CDR2 sequences are SGHNT and YYREEE (reference sequence). The CDR3 has 19 residues. J gave up 0 bases and V 2 bases, and 15 bases lay outside the gene matches. This CDR3 reads CASSFPSGGLSTPSYEQYF. CDR3 in DNA: TGTGCCAGCAGCTTTCCAAGCGGGGGGCTTTCTACTCCCTCCTACGAGCAGTACTTC.

The chain has TRBV28 and TRBJ1-1; TRBD1 is a possible D gene (5 bases). Germline V gene lookup returns CDR1 MDHEN and CDR2 SYDVKM. The CDR3 runs to 15 residues. Between the trimmed V and J ends, which lost 2 bases and 2 bases, there was a span of 12 bases. The CDR3 here is CASSLPTGPNTEAFF. The CDR3, as DNA: TGTGCCAGCAGTTTACCGACGGGGCCCAACACTGAAGCTTTCTTT.

This clonotype was counted between two and nine times. V is TRBV6-2 or TRBV6-3 and J is TRBJ1-4; D remains unclear. This CDR3 has 14 residues. Germline CDR1 and CDR2: MNHEY and SVGEGT. Trimming pared 5 bases from V and 0 bases from J, leaving 7 bases between. The DNA of the CDR3 is TGTGCCAGCAGTAAACTTGCAACTAATGAAAAACTGTTTTTT. Protein sequence: CASSKLATNEKLFF.

V gene TRBV7-9 combines with J gene TRBJ1-2, with 9 bases aligning to TRBD1. Losses at the gene ends were 5 bases for V and 9 bases for J; bases not matched to a gene: 4. Germline values: CDR1 SEHNR, CDR2 FQNEAQ (reference sequence). The CDR3 length is 12 residues. DNA for the CDR3: TGTGCCAGCAGCAGGGACAGGGATCGCTACACCTTC. It specifies CASSRDRDRYTF.